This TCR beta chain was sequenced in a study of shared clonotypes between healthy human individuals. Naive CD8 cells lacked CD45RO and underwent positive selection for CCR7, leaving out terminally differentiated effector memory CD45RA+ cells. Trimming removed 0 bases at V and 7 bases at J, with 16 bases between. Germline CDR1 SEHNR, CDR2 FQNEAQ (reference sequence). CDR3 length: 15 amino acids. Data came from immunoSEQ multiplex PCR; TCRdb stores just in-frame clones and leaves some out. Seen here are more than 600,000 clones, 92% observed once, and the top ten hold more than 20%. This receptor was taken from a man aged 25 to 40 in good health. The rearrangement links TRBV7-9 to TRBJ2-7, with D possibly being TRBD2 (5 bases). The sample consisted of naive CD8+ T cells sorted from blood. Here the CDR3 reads CASSLASSSGKEQYF. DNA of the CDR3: TGTGCCAGCAGCTTAGCTTCGTCCTCGGGGAAGGAGCAGTACTTC.